This TCR beta chain originates from a study of cytomegalovirus exposure and HLA in healthy donors (dated by TCRdb to about 2017). Concerning the study at large: An earlier analysis of roughly 500 of the donors reported more than 250 Gb of sequence data and roughly 100 million unique TCR beta sequences from about 200 million T cells. About 300 gigabases of sequencing data and 70 million to 100 million unique TCR sequences made up an early release that covered some 640 HLA-typed donors. The genetic ancestry cluster associated with self-reported Caucasian donors included roughly 84% of the roughly 380 genotyped donors. The study aimed to test whether cataloging public T cell receptors could reveal signatures of past pathogen exposure. The study used immunosequencing to profile the T cell repertoires of approximately 650 subjects and linked those repertoires to cytomegalovirus serostatus. A separate validation cohort of approximately 130 different subjects was used in addition to the roughly 670-subject first cohort. To predict cytomegalovirus infection status, the study brought together high-throughput TCR immunosequencing, statistical association of individual TCRs with disease status, and machine learning. A later analysis re-examined previously published TCR beta repertoires from just over 650 donors and added high-resolution HLA genotyping to investigate patterns of TCR occurrence. Rather than drawing on any new phenotypic data, the later analysis identified candidate immune exposures from TCR beta sequences and the way those sequences occurred across donors. To decide whether each TCR beta V gene segment behaved as functional or pseudogenic, an earlier analysis of 587 of the donors relied on high-throughput TCR beta sequencing. Alongside the repertoire data, information on donor age, sex, ethnicity and CMV serostatus was compiled. A later genetic analysis used genome-wide SNP genotypes for about 55% of the 666 donors, treating that subset as a discovery cohort. Every discovery cohort repertoire had been produced on one sequencing platform. Both class I and class II loci were covered by HLA typing, at four-digit resolution. The number of donors typed differed by locus, with about 629-630 for A, B, C, DRB1 and DQB1, roughly 520 for DQA1, 600 to 610 for DPA1, and 450 to 480 for DPB1. A handful of DR-DQ haplotypes were handled as single units for association and clustering because linkage in the cohort was strong. Across 300 to 400 genotyped donors of the cohort, an average of approximately 220,000 unique TCR beta nucleotide sequences per donor were sequenced, and 15% to 20% of those sequences were non-productive. What the authors observed across the whole study: The only immune exposure information available for the cohort was CMV serostatus. Most CMV-associated TCR beta chains appeared to be HLA-restricted in a later analysis, and the HLA associations seemed to be driven largely by CMV exposure. In an earlier analysis of roughly 560 of the donors, most TCR beta V segments were observed in productive rearrangements about 87% or about 30% of the time, broadly matching IMGT annotations. Several of the top co-occurrence clusters appeared to be linked to parvovirus B19, influenza, CMV and Epstein-Barr virus, according to a later analysis. A later analysis found that TCR association rates varied across HLA loci, with DRB1 alleles showing the most associated TCRs and HLA-C alleles the fewest. Because counts were too low, some 16 rarely observed V segments, including chromosome 9 orphons, were excluded from the earlier analysis of 587 of the donors. The study listed 150 to 200 TCR beta chains as associated with cytomegalovirus. A few of the identified cytomegalovirus-associated TCR beta chains were confirmed in vitro to be specific for cytomegalovirus antigens. In a later genetic analysis, a missense DCLRE1C variant was associated with V-gene and J-gene trimming of TCR beta chains, and the association was replicated in an independent cohort. Linkage disequilibrium might explain the correlated functional status among segregating V segments, but an unknown experimental factor could not be ruled out. A later analysis found that HLA-associated TCR beta chains were more clonally expanded and had lower generation probabilities than equally common non-associated chains. According to the authors, the approach could potentially be generalized to other disease states and immunological phenotypes. Compared with the 666-donor mean, donors in an Asian-associated ancestry cluster had fewer N-insertions in productive TCRs, according to a later genetic analysis. Across donors, most TCR sequences were observed very rarely, whereas some public TCRs were present in many individuals. A cluster of highly shared sequence variants was judged likely to represent a technical artifact of the sequencing pipeline. Only TCR beta chains were sequenced in this cohort, and the absence of alpha or paired-chain data limited detectable features. Roughly uniform sequencing depth across donors was assumed in presence/absence analyses, although this assumption may not hold. A further reported finding was that TCR beta sequences accurately predicted the HLA-A and HLA-B alleles for most subjects in the first cohort. HLA typing was unavailable for some donors at each locus, so association tests used only the typed subset. In both the original and validation cohorts, the classifier was reported to diagnose cytomegalovirus status with high specificity and sensitivity. When HLA alleles, especially DR and DQ, strongly co-occurred, TCR associations were difficult to assign to individual alleles. At a false discovery rate of 0.05, a later analysis linked about 16,000 TCR beta sequences to specific HLA alleles. Because the 87-base-pair reads could not distinguish some IMGT-functional V segments, including TRBV6-2 and TRBV6-3, those segments were excluded.

Libraries were built with the immunoSEQ multiplex PCR assay. For the multiplex PCR, a mixture combining 60 forward primers for TCR Vbeta segments and 13 reverse primers for TCR Jbeta segments was used. A multiplex PCR assay on genomic DNA amplified the CDR3 region of rearranged TCR beta genes. Amplified TCR beta libraries were sequenced as 87-base-pair reads on the Illumina HiSeq System. As for the original processing: A later analysis counted about 82 million unique TCR beta chains across the 650 to 800 repertoires, and around 9.9 million of these chains were shared by at least two donors. Raw reads were error-corrected and collapsed into unique sequences with a nearest-neighbor algorithm that merged closely related sequences to remove PCR and sequencing errors. To assign V, D and J gene segments, CDR3 sequences were aligned to IMGT reference sequences. For a sequence to be retained, at least a six-nucleotide match to both a V gene segment and a J gene segment was required. A rearrangement counted as productive if the CDR3 had no stop codons and remained in frame with V and J, and every other rearrangement counted as non-productive. Following IMGT convention, CDR3 was defined as the stretch from the second conserved V-encoded cysteine to the conserved J-encoded phenylalanine. The earlier analysis of 500 to 600 of the donors excluded sequences that lacked an unambiguous match to a single V gene segment. An earlier analysis of approximately 590 of the donors called V segments functional above 56.7% productive rearrangements and segregating when the between-donor standard deviation exceeded 5%. A statistical classification framework was built for diagnosing cytomegalovirus status from the catalog of TCR beta chain sequences. A later analysis assigned V and J genes by comparing TCR nucleotide sequences with IMGT/GENE-DB human TR gene sequences. A later analysis assigned CDR3 sequences and most-parsimonious VDJ recombination scenarios with the TCRdist pipeline. In a later analysis, every TCR beta chain was defined by the combination of its CDR3 amino acid sequence and its V-gene family, and reads without a unique V-gene family were dropped. As a way to deal with suspected cross-contamination and a sequencing artifact, a later analysis dropped 640 or so nucleotide sequences that were highly shared and had low generation probability. In a later analysis, a clonal expansion index was calculated for each public chain from normalized within-repertoire ranks of inferred template counts. In a later analysis, generation probabilities were computed using a VDJ recombination model fitted to out-of-frame rearrangements, and the results were checked against IGoR. In a later analysis, TCR-TCR, TCR-HLA and TCR-CMV co-occurrence was scored with hypergeometric tests, and a repertoire-size bias correction was applied to TCR pairs. In a later analysis, false discovery rates were estimated by permuting HLA or CMV assignments 20 times. In a later analysis, co-occurring TCRs were grouped using DBSCAN, and TCRdist sequence similarity was added for clustering within HLA-allele-positive subsets. Co-occurrence clustering excluded repertoires with fewer than 30,000 or more than 120,000 public chains, plus five with anomalous nucleotide sharing. Here the immuneACCESS table is served through TCRdb, limited to in-frame sequences with V and J called. Missing clones are a known gap in these copies; in checked studies unresolved V genes cover under half, and the rest lacks a known reason. Clone size and V and J calls were adopted from that table, with D and trimming inferred from the DNA. The sample table holds 180,000 or so clones, of which approximately 83% were seen once. The ten biggest clones cover about 9.3% of the sample.

The cohort comprised 550 to 700 healthy bone marrow donors. At the time of sampling, every cohort member was nominally healthy, though immune exposures that went unrecorded were likely present. The donor tested CMV seropositive and was one of the 289 seropositive cohort members. A peripheral blood sample was collected from each donor, and TCR beta sequencing was performed on peripheral blood mononuclear cells. The Qiagen DNeasy Blood Extraction Kit was used to extract genomic DNA from the blood cell samples. Of note for this clone: It lacks a known antigen. No much larger clonotype is one base removed from it; base qualities were not supplied.

CDR3 length: 18 amino acids, cysteine to phenylalanine. Only CDR3 DNA remains: 54 bases, in frame from the first base. Based on the germline V gene, the CDR1 and CDR2 sequences are SGHVS and FQNEAQ. V and J are trimmed by 5 bases and 6 bases, and the gene matches miss 15 bases of the junction. The sample was PBMCs. The clonotype was recovered from a man between 18 and 29 years old in good health and CMV-seropositive. The sequence is built from TRBV7-8 and TRBJ2-3, with 12 bases aligning to TRBD2. The CDR3 loop reads CASSTPLVSSGGADTQYF. The base sequence is TGTGCCAGCAGCACACCCTTAGTTTCTAGCGGGGGGGCGGATACGCAGTATTTT.